This TCR beta chain was found in a study of shared clonotypes between healthy human individuals. Study-wide findings and caveats: Even with large depth, rarefaction showed that sorted-subset sequencing was incomplete.

The CDR3 is made up of 17 amino acids. Trimming took off 4 bases at V and 7 bases at J, with 24 bases between the two ends. Per the germline V gene, CDR1 is SGDLS and CDR2 is YYNGEE. Comments on this clone: The antigen is not known.

Terminally differentiated effector memory CD45RA+ cells were left out of the naive CD8 fraction, which was CD45RO-negative and positively selected for CCR7. Profiling relied on immunoSEQ multiplex PCR, and the TCRdb table lists in-frame clones only, not all of them. Of approximately 600,000 clones detected, around 96% appear once; the ten largest clones hold 0.11%. The receptor was derived from a woman aged 30 to 39 in good health. The chain carries TRBV9 and TRBJ2-1; maybe TRBD2 (5 bases). Sequenced material: naive CD8+ T cells sorted from blood. CDR3 amino acids: CASSPFWGDGSGNEQFF. The CDR3 DNA reads as TGTGCCAGCAGCCCATTCTGGGGAGATGGGAGCGGAAATGAGCAGTTCTTC.